This record concerns one T cell receptor (beta chain) sequence. This specimen comes from a study of T cell changes during pregnancy in multiple sclerosis. This CDR3 contains 15 residues. Germline CDR1 reads SGHNT; CDR2 reads YYREEE (reference sequence). J gave up 3 bases and V 5 bases, and 7 bases lay outside the gene matches. TCRdb's table, derived via immunoSEQ multiplex PCR, lists solely in-frame clones and lacks some. Of more than 80,000 clones listed, more than 85% are singletons. V and J are TRBV5-4 and TRBJ2-2; the match to TRBD2 covers 7 bases. Source: peripheral blood, taken in the first trimester of pregnancy. This clonotype was sampled from a female donor with multiple sclerosis, enrolled in a pregnancy study. The CDR3: CASSAGTIDTGELFF. The CDR3 DNA reads as TGTGCCAGCAGTGCCGGGACTATAGACACCGGGGAGCTGTTTTTT.